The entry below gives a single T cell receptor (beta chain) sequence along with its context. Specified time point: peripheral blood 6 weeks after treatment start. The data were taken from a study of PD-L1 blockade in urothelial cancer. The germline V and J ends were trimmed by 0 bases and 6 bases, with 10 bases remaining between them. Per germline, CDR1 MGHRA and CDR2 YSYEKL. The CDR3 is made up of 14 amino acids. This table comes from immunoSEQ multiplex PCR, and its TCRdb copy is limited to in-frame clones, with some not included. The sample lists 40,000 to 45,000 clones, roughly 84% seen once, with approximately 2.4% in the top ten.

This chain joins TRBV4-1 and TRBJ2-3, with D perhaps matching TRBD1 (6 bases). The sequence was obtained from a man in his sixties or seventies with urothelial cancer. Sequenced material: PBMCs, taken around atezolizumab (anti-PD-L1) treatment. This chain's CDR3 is CASSQDMRGDTQYF. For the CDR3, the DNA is TGCGCCAGCAGCCAAGATATGAGGGGGGATACGCAGTATTTT.